The source of this TCR beta chain is a study of cytomegalovirus exposure and HLA in healthy donors. Study-level findings and limits: The study put 150 to 200 TCR beta chains on its list as cytomegalovirus-associated.

The CDR3 is made up of 14 amino acids. Per germline, CDR1 MDHEN and CDR2 SYDVKM. Trimming took 6 bases from V and 9 from J, leaving 18 bases between them. Using immunoSEQ multiplex PCR, the repertoire was profiled, and TCRdb retains in-frame clones only, with some absent. The sample includes fewer than 250,000 clones, approximately 90% of them seen just once. These donors were members of the approximately 110-subject validation cohort, a group separate from the approximately 640-subject first cohort. Regarding this clone: Its antigen is as yet unknown.

The receptor was isolated from a man aged 18 to 35 in good health and CMV-seronegative. The sample was PBMCs. The chain links TRBV28 to TRBJ1-5; maybe TRBD1 (6 bases). The CDR3 sequence: CASSPPGGPLPQHF. The DNA of the CDR3 is TGTGCCAGCAGCCCTCCCGGGGGGCCATTGCCCCAGCATTTT.